Described below is a single T cell receptor (beta chain) sequence and its context. Assignment of participants to cohorts was predicated upon participant-reported clinical history. The source of the sample is a study of blood T cell repertoires in COVID-19. For the study at large: In each case, the material was cDNA or gDNA derived from T cells, B-cell-depleted T cells, or PBMCs.

Only in-frame clones appear in the TCRdb table, and some are missing; sequencing was by immunoSEQ multiplex PCR. The sample comprises roughly 220,000 clones, about 80% of which are singletons, and about 15% rests with the top ten. The sequence was collected from a man between 40 and 49 years old who had recovered from COVID-19. Specimen: PBMCs or T cells enriched from blood (not recorded which).

The CDR3 spells CASSQADRQYF. In DNA form, the CDR3 reads TGTGCCAGCAGCCAAGCTGACAGGCAGTACTTC. This chain uses TRBV3-1 (or the pseudogene TRBV3-2) with TRBJ2-7; weak D call: TRBD1 (5 bases). Germline CDR1 LGHDT, CDR2 YNNKEL (reference sequence). The CDR3 loop spans 11 amino acids. The V end lost 1 base, the J end lost 9 bases, and 7 bases lay between the germline ends.